Presented here are 29 T cell receptor beta chains from one specimen sequenced in a study of cytomegalovirus exposure and HLA in healthy donors. TCRdb keeps only in-frame clones here, not all; method: immunoSEQ multiplex PCR. The sample gives about 200,000 clones, 70% to 85% of which show up once; 13% is in the top ten. Sequencing was performed on PBMCs. The receptors shown here come from a woman younger than 45 in good health and CMV-seropositive.

The V and J genes are TRBV6-1 and TRBJ1-1; D call uncertain. Germline V gene data show CDR1 as MNHNS and CDR2 as SASEGT. This CDR3 contains 13 residues. V was trimmed by 6 bases and J by 8 bases, leaving 16 bases between them. CDR3 region: CASRRATDLEAFF. CDR3 in DNA: TGTGCCAGCAGGAGGGCGACCGACCTCGAAGCTTTCTTT.

The chain links TRBV6-1 to TRBJ2-7; 10 bases are shared with TRBD1. Germline V gives CDR1 MNHNS, CDR2 SASEGT. The CDR3 contains 18 residues. Trimming cost V 2 bases and J 3 bases; bases outside gene matches: 13. The CDR3 DNA follows: TGTGCCAGCAGTGAATACTCCCGAGGGACAGGGGCCAACTACGAGCAGTACTTC. Translating gives CASSEYSRGTGANYEQYF.

The genes are TRBV27 and TRBJ1-4; D may be TRBD1 (6 bases). The V and J ends lost 6 bases and 2 bases respectively, with 16 bases between them. CDR3 length equals 16 residues. Germline CDR1 reads MNHEY; CDR2 reads SMNVEV (reference sequence). The CDR3 reads CASRGAGAETNEKLFF. CDR3 DNA sequence: TGTGCCAGCAGAGGTGCAGGGGCCGAGACTAATGAAAAACTGTTTTTT.

The chain couples TRBV15 to TRBJ1-1; 8 positions agree with TRBD1. This CDR3 region has 14 residues. CDR1 and CDR2 (germline): LNHNV, YYDKDF (reference sequence). The V and J ends lost 4 bases and 3 bases, in that order; junction bases with no gene match: 4. The CDR3 DNA is TGTGCCACCAGCATAGAACAGGGGGACACTGAAGCTTTCTTT. Amino acids: CATSIEQGDTEAFF.

The J gene is TRBJ1-3, the V gene TRBV6-6; 8 nucleotides agree with TRBD1. With V trimmed by 2 bases and J by 4 bases, 4 bases remained unmatched. Germline CDR1 reads MNHNY; CDR2 reads SVGAGI (reference sequence). The CDR3 length is 15 residues. This CDR3 reads CASSYPRTGGNTIYF. The CDR3 coding sequence is TGTGCCAGCAGTTACCCCAGGACAGGGGGAAACACCATATATTTT.

The CDR3 spells CASSSKANSGRGFYEQYF. CDR3 nucleotides: TGTGCCAGCAGCTCAAAGGCAAATAGCGGGAGGGGTTTCTACGAGCAGTACTTC. This chain uses TRBV7-8 with TRBJ2-7, with 11 positions matching TRBD2. The CDR3 extends over 18 amino acids. The ends lost 4 bases at V and 3 bases at J; junction bases unmatched: 14. Germline-derived CDR1 and CDR2 are SGHVS and FQNEAQ.

This rearrangement joins TRBV15 to TRBJ1-1; D gene unclear. There are 11 residues in the CDR3. Germline CDR1 LNHNV, CDR2 YYDKDF (reference sequence). V gave up 6 bases and J gave up 5 bases, with 7 bases separating them. CDR3 in amino acids: CATRRGTEAFF. CDR3 DNA sequence: TGTGCCACCAGACGAGGGACTGAAGCTTTCTTT.

The chain recombines TRBV27 with TRBJ2-7; perhaps TRBD2 as D (6 bases). Trimming pared 3 bases from V and 6 bases from J, leaving 18 bases between. The CDR3 has 15 amino acids. Germline V CDR1 and CDR2: MNHEY, SMNVEV (reference sequence). The CDR3 loop is CASSFSGLGSGEQYF. CDR3 coding DNA: TGTGCCAGCAGTTTTAGCGGTCTTGGGTCTGGCGAGCAGTACTTC.

This rearrangement joins TRBV6-4 to TRBJ1-5; TRBD1 might be the D (5 bases). Trimming took 8 bases from V and 4 from J, leaving 15 bases between them. The CDR3 contains 14 residues. Per germline, CDR1 MRHNA and CDR2 SNTAGT. The CDR3: CASPDRTTNQPQHF. The CDR3, as DNA: TGTGCCAGCCCGGACCGGACAACTAATCAGCCCCAGCATTTT.

The chain recombines TRBV25-1 with TRBJ2-1, with TRBD2 identical over 10 bases. The CDR3 length is 16 residues. The germline V gene has CDR1 MGHDK and CDR2 SYGVNS. Unmatched junction bases numbered 6, after V lost 3 bases and J lost 4 bases. The CDR3 spells CASSETSGSAYNEQFF. The CDR3, as DNA: TGTGCCAGCAGTGAGACTAGCGGGTCCGCTTACAATGAGCAGTTCTTC.

The rearrangement links TRBV30 to TRBJ1-3, with D maybe TRBD1 (5 bases). Per germline, CDR1 GTSNPN and CDR2 SVGIG (reference sequence). The CDR3 runs to 14 residues. Trimming stripped 5 bases from V and 0 bases from J, with 11 bases between. The CDR3 region has the DNA TGTGCCTGGGGGGGACTCTTCTCTGGAAACACCATATATTTT. Translating it yields CAWGGLFSGNTIYF.

This clone was seen a handful of times. The chain recombines TRBV6-6 with TRBJ1-3; no firm D call. The CDR3 consists of 15 residues. The germline CDR1 and CDR2 sequences are MNHNY and SVGAGI (reference sequence). V lost 3 bases and J lost 0, with 9 bases in between. The CDR3 reads CASSYIASSGNTIYF. DNA of the CDR3: TGTGCCAGCAGTTATATTGCCAGCTCTGGAAACACCATATATTTT.

This clone was recorded many times. V usage is TRBV20-1 and J usage is TRBJ2-7; unclear D gene. V shed 2 bases and J shed 3 bases, with 5 bases lying between them. Germline V lookup: CDR1 DFQATT, CDR2 SNEGSKA (reference sequence). This CDR3 spans 11 amino acids. The chain's CDR3 is CSARQYYEQYF. The DNA of the CDR3 is TGCAGTGCTAGACAGTACTACGAGCAGTACTTC.

The chain has TRBV19 and TRBJ2-1; TRBD2 aligns across 11 bases. There are 16 residues in the CDR3. V lost 7 bases, J lost 8 bases, and 13 bases stayed unmatched. Germline V gene sequence: CDR1 LNHDA, CDR2 SQIVND (reference sequence). CDR3 protein: CASTLGSTSGSYEQFF. The DNA of the CDR3 is TGTGCCAGTACCTTAGGGAGTACTAGCGGGAGCTATGAGCAGTTCTTC.

The chain's CDR3 is CATLAGQGIGEQFF. CDR3 DNA: TGTGCCACCCTGGCGGGACAGGGCATCGGTGAGCAGTTCTTC. The chain recombines TRBV19 with TRBJ2-1; 9 nucleotides match TRBD1. The CDR3 length is 14 residues. V shed 10 bases and J 9 bases; nucleotides not matched to a gene: 13. Per germline, CDR1 LNHDA and CDR2 SQIVND (reference sequence). Supplemented by reference TRBV19 and TRBJ2-1, the full variable domain reads DGGITQSPKYLFRKEGQNVTLSCEQNLNHDAMYWYRQDPGQGLRLIYYSQIVNDFQKGDIAEGYSVSREKKESFPLTVTSAQKNPTAFYLCATLAGQGIGEQFFGPGTRLTVL.

The chain uses TRBV6-1 and TRBJ2-5, with 7 bases identical to TRBD1. Germline V gene sequence: CDR1 MNHNS, CDR2 SASEGT. This CDR3 is 15 amino acids long. Trimming took 4 bases from V and 1 from J; bases not matched to a gene: 6. The CDR3 region is CASSVSGTVQETQYF. The CDR3 DNA reads as TGTGCCAGCAGTGTCTCCGGGACAGTCCAAGAGACCCAGTACTTC.

This clone was counted a single time. The chain couples TRBV18 to TRBJ1-1; D unresolved. Germline V lookup: CDR1 KGHSH, CDR2 LQKENI. This CDR3 is 14 amino acids long. Trimming took 3 bases from V and 2 from J, leaving 10 bases between them. In DNA form, the CDR3 reads TGTGCCAGCTCACCGCCAGAGGGTAACACTGAAGCTTTCTTT. It translates to CASSPPEGNTEAFF.

This clone was seen a few times. This chain joins TRBV30 and TRBJ1-2, with D possibly matching TRBD1 (6 bases). The CDR3 has 13 residues. Germline V gives CDR1 GTSNPN, CDR2 SVGIG (reference sequence). V was pared by 4 bases and J by 6 bases, with 15 bases between. The CDR3 DNA sequence: TGTGCCTGGAATCTCGGGGAGGGGGATGGCTACACCTTC. It yields the protein CAWNLGEGDGYTF.

The rearrangement uses TRBV30 and TRBJ1-1; 8 bases map to TRBD1. With 5 bases clipped from V and 4 bases from J, the junction kept 12 bases outside the gene matches. This CDR3 spans 15 amino acids. Germline-derived CDR1 and CDR2 are GTSNPN and SVGIG (reference sequence). The CDR3 bases are TGTGCCTGGGCCGCAGGGGGCGCCGGGGTCACTGAAGCTTTCTTT. This codes for CAWAAGGAGVTEAFF.

The rearrangement links TRBV15 to TRBJ2-7, with D perhaps matching TRBD2 (5 bases). V was shortened by 2 bases and J by 6 bases, with 11 bases between the two germline ends. Looked up from germline, CDR1 is LNHNV and CDR2 is YYDKDF (reference sequence). The CDR3 totals 13 residues. The CDR3 nucleotides read TGTGCCACCAGCAGACAGGACTCGGCCGAGCAGTACTTC. It specifies CATSRQDSAEQYF. Based on the CDR3 plus reference TRBV15 and TRBJ2-7, the full variable domain is DAMVIQNPRYQVTQFGKPVTLSCSQTLNHNVMYWYQQKSSQAPKLLFHYYDKDFNNEADTPDNFQSRRPNTSFCFLDIRSPGLGDTAMYLCATSRQDSAEQYFGPGTRLTVT.

This clone was picked up one time. The chain employs TRBV6-6 and TRBJ1-2; D unclear. Trimming stripped 9 bases from V and 3 bases from J, with 23 bases between. There are 16 residues in the CDR3. Per germline, CDR1 MNHNY and CDR2 SVGAGI (reference sequence). DNA of the CDR3: TGTGCCAGTTCCCAAAGGCGTGGACTGGATTACTATGGCTACACCTTC. Its translation is CASSQRRGLDYYGYTF.

The rearrangement links TRBV9 to TRBJ1-3; TRBD1 agrees at 7 bases. The germline CDR1 and CDR2 sequences are SGDLS and YYNGEE. This CDR3 has 16 residues. Trimming took 3 bases from V and 2 from J; bases not matched to a gene: 8. CDR3 loop: CASSEVQGMTGNTIYF. The DNA of the CDR3 is TGTGCCAGCAGCGAGGTACAGGGGATGACTGGAAACACCATATATTTT.

The V call is TRBV9, the J call TRBJ1-1; no firm D call. The germline CDR1 and CDR2 sequences are SGDLS and YYNGEE. This CDR3 spans 16 amino acids. Trimming stripped 4 bases from V and 3 bases from J, with 19 bases between. CDR3 protein: CASSKTGGRMHTEAFF. The DNA for the CDR3 is TGTGCCAGCAGCAAAACGGGAGGGCGCATGCACACTGAAGCTTTCTTT.

This clone has just one count. The rearrangement links TRBV28 to TRBJ1-1, with TRBD1 matching over 7 bases. Germline V gives CDR1 MDHEN, CDR2 SYDVKM. The CDR3 extends over 13 amino acids. The V gene end was trimmed by 6 bases and the J gene end by 8 bases; junction bases not matched to a gene: 9. The CDR3 spells CASRKRQGSEAFF. In DNA, the CDR3 is TGTGCCAGCAGAAAGAGACAGGGTTCAGAAGCTTTCTTT.

This chain connects TRBV27 to TRBJ1-2; D perhaps matches TRBD1 (5 bases). V lost 0 bases, J lost 4 bases, and 12 bases lay in between. Germline CDR1 and CDR2: MNHEY and SMNVEV (reference sequence). The CDR3 sequence is 15 residues long. In DNA form, the CDR3 reads TGTGCCAGCAGTTTATCTCTGGGGCTGGGCTATGGCTACACCTTC. This gives the protein CASSLSLGLGYGYTF.

This clone was detected only once. The rearrangement uses TRBV12-2 and TRBJ1-1. TRBV12-2 is listed as a pseudogene. The CDR3 is 14 residues long. For the CDR3, the DNA is TGTGCAAGTCGCCCCGTTTTAGGAGGGGTCGACGCTTTCTTT. Its translation is CASRPVLGGVDAFF.

This chain joins TRBV5-1 and TRBJ2-3; D is possibly TRBD2 (5 bases). With 0 bases removed from V and 2 bases from J, the gap between germline ends came to 7 bases. The CDR3 totals 14 residues. Germline V lookup: CDR1 SGHRS, CDR2 YFSETQ. In nucleotides, the CDR3 is TGCGCCAGCAGCTTGGAGGGAGTCACAGATACGCAGTATTTT. Encoded protein: CASSLEGVTDTQYF.

The chain has TRBV7-8 and TRBJ1-4; 7 bases map to TRBD1. V shed 4 bases, J shed 1 base, and the junction held 9 bases outside the gene matches. Germline V lookup: CDR1 SGHVS, CDR2 FQNEAQ. This CDR3 spans 17 amino acids. CDR3 coding DNA: TGTGCCAGCAGCTCCTACCGAGCAGGGGGAACTAATGAAAAACTGTTTTTT. Its translation is CASSSYRAGGTNEKLFF.

The chain links TRBV27 to TRBJ1-1; 7 nucleotides agree with TRBD1. The CDR3 has 14 amino acids. V shed 5 bases, J shed 3 bases, and the junction held 6 bases outside the gene matches. From germline, CDR1 is MNHEY and CDR2 SMNVEV (reference sequence). In nucleotides, the CDR3 is TGTGCCAGCAGTAAACAGGGGCGGGACACTGAAGCTTTCTTT. Translated: CASSKQGRDTEAFF.